The 21 T cell receptor beta chains listed next were all sequenced from one sample in a study of blood T cells in healthy people across ages. PCR was performed a second time for roughly 7 to 12 cycles using a sample-barcoded 5' primer and a J-beta primer mix. TCRdb recomputed calls from the 5' RACE reads with MiXCR, one row per CDR3 protein. Of 1.4 million to 1.5 million distinct CDR3 sequences detected, around 42% appear once; the ten largest clones hold around 8%. The sample comprised blood. The receptors come from a woman younger than 35 in good health.

This chain connects TRBV29-1 to TRBJ2-7, with D tentatively TRBD1 (6 bases). The CDR3 has 14 residues. Between the trimmed V and J ends, which lost 2 bases and 1 base, there was a span of 12 bases. Germline V lookup: CDR1 SQVTM, CDR2 ANQGSEA. The CDR3 region has the DNA TGCAGCGTTGAATTCCAGGGACATTCCTACGAGCAGTACTTC. This translates into CSVEFQGHSYEQYF.

The chain has TRBV3-1 and TRBJ1-2, with D maybe TRBD1 (6 bases). V was shortened by 4 bases and J by 2 bases, with 14 bases between the two germline ends. CDR3 length equals 15 residues. CDR1 and CDR2 (germline): LGHDT, YNNKEL (reference sequence). The chain's CDR3 is CASSPRGGPNYGYTF. The CDR3 nucleotides are TGTGCCAGCAGCCCCCGGGGGGGGCCCAACTATGGCTACACCTTC. Filled out from reference TRBV3-1 and TRBJ1-2, the complete variable domain reads DTAVSQTPKYLVTQMGNDKSIKCEQNLGHDTMYWYKQDSKKFLKIMFSYNNKELIINETVPNRFSPKSPDKAHLNLHINSLELGDSAVYFCASSPRGGPNYGYTFGSGTRLTVV.

V gene TRBV28 combines with J gene TRBJ2-7, with 10 bases identical to TRBD1. The CDR3 length is 13 residues. CDR1 and CDR2 from the germline V gene are MDHEN and SYDVKM. V shed 8 bases and J 5 bases; nucleotides not matched to a gene: 6. The CDR3 DNA sequence: TGTGCCAGCGGACCCGGGACAGGGGACGAGCAGTACTTC. Translation gives CASGPGTGDEQYF.

The sample holds a few counts of this clonotype. The chain combines TRBV5-1 with TRBJ1-1; TRBD1 matches at 10 bases. The CDR3 spans 17 residues. CDR1 is SGHRS, CDR2 YFSETQ, per germline. Trimming removed 4 bases from V and 5 bases from J; junction bases left unmatched: 14. CDR3 nucleotides: TGCGCCAGCAGCCGGGTCAGACAGGGGGCTTCGGGGACTGAAGCTTTCTTT. Translation gives CASSRVRQGASGTEAFF.

This clonotype occurred once. The rearrangement links TRBV12-3 or TRBV12-4 to TRBJ2-7, with D unclear. The CDR3 runs to 13 residues. The V end lost 3 bases, the J end lost 6 bases, and 12 bases lay between the germline ends. The CDR3 DNA reads TGTGCCAGCAGTTTTCCCTTGAGTCCCGAGCAGTACTTC. Translating it yields CASSFPLSPEQYF.

This clonotype turned up a few times. J is TRBJ2-5 and V is TRBV29-1; TRBD2 matches 7 bases. V lost 5 bases and J lost 5; bases outside the gene matches: 11. The CDR3 consists of 14 residues. Germline V CDR1 and CDR2: SQVTM, ANQGSEA. The CDR3 is CSVQGEGFGETQYF. The CDR3 DNA sequence: TGCAGCGTTCAAGGGGAGGGGTTTGGTGAGACCCAGTACTTC.

This clonotype showed up just a few times. The chain employs TRBV6-1 and TRBJ2-7, with D tentatively TRBD1 (6 bases). CDR1 is MNHNS, CDR2 SASEGT, per germline. The CDR3 totals 14 residues. Trimming removed 11 bases at V and 1 base at J, with 18 bases between. In DNA form, the CDR3 reads TGTGCCGCCCTAGGGCCAGGGGTATCCTACGAGCAGTACTTC. Protein product: CAALGPGVSYEQYF.

This clonotype was seen a handful of times. CDR3: CASSELIFGYTF. The CDR3 bases are TGTGCCAGCAGTGAGCTGATCTTTGGCTACACCTTC. The gene calls are TRBV6-1 and TRBJ1-2; D is uncertain. V lost 3 bases and J 7 bases, leaving 9 bases between the germline ends. Germline loops: CDR1 MNHNS, CDR2 SASEGT. This CDR3 comprises 12 residues.

V is TRBV2 and J is TRBJ2-1; tentatively, D is TRBD1 (6 bases). The CDR3 loop spans 14 amino acids. Trimming cost V 6 bases and J 2 bases, with 11 bases left between them. Germline CDR1 and CDR2: SNHLY and FYNNEI. CDR3 residues: CASRGQPAYNEQFF. CDR3 sequence (DNA): TGTGCCAGCAGAGGACAGCCCGCCTACAATGAGCAGTTCTTC.

The chain carries TRBV5-1 and TRBJ1-3; the D gene is possibly TRBD1 (6 bases). V lost 6 bases, J lost 0 bases, and 16 bases lay in between. Germline V gene lookup returns CDR1 SGHRS and CDR2 YFSETQ. There are 16 residues in the CDR3. CDR3 loop: CASNWGALSSGNTIYF. As DNA, the CDR3 is TGCGCCAGCAACTGGGGGGCGCTGAGCTCTGGAAACACCATATATTTT.

This chain joins TRBV5-1 and TRBJ2-1; the match to TRBD1 covers 7 bases. The CDR3 totals 17 residues. Germline V CDR1 and CDR2: SGHRS, YFSETQ. J lost 0 bases, V lost 4 bases, and 10 bases had no gene match. CDR3 in DNA: TGCGCCAGCAGCATGGGACAGCATTCAAGCTCCTACAATGAGCAGTTCTTC. Protein sequence: CASSMGQHSSSYNEQFF. The variable domain in full, completed from reference TRBV5-1 and TRBJ2-1, reads KAGVTQTPRYLIKTRGQQVTLSCSPISGHRSVSWYQQTPGQGLQFLFEYFSETQRNKGNFPGRFSGRQFSNSRSEMNVSTLELGDSALYLCASSMGQHSSSYNEQFFGPGTRLTVL.

The chain combines TRBV6-1 with TRBJ2-1; D might be TRBD2 (7 bases). Germline values: CDR1 MNHNS, CDR2 SASEGT. The V end lost 1 base, the J end lost 3 bases, and 13 bases lay between the germline ends. CDR3 length: 16 residues. The DNA of the CDR3 is TGTGCCAGCAGTGAAGTGGGGGGGCAGGGCTACAATGAGCAGTTCTTC. This codes for CASSEVGGQGYNEQFF.

This clonotype has ten or more counts. The chain employs TRBV4-1 and TRBJ2-5; D is possibly TRBD2 (6 bases). V was shortened by 0 bases and J by 5 bases, with 22 bases between the two germline ends. This CDR3 is built from 18 residues. Germline CDR1 MGHRA, CDR2 YSYEKL. The CDR3 nucleotides are TGCGCCAGCAGCCAAGAGGAAGTTCGCGGGGTGATTTGGGAGACCCAGTACTTC. As protein: CASSQEEVRGVIWETQYF.

This clonotype was counted between two and nine times. The chain has TRBV5-1 and TRBJ2-1; D remains unclear. The DNA end favors TRBJ2-7, so the J call may be wrong. The CDR3 contains 15 residues. Germline V gene lookup returns CDR1 SGHRS and CDR2 YFSETQ. In nucleotides, the CDR3 is TGCGCCAGCAGCTTAGGAGACCACCCCTACAATGAGCAGTACTTC. As protein: CASSLGDHPYNEQYF.

The CDR3 region is CASSRGSRGDTQYF. The CDR3 DNA reads as TGTGCCAGCAGCCGAGGGTCCCGCGGGGATACGCAGTATTTT. This sequence joins TRBV4-2 and TRBJ2-3, with a tentative D call TRBD2 (5 bases). Trimming took 4 bases from V and 6 from J, leaving 14 bases between them. This CDR3 is built from 14 residues. Germline assignment: CDR1 LGHNA and CDR2 YNFKEQ.

This clonotype turned up a few times. V is TRBV11-2 and J is TRBJ2-5; no clear D gene. Germline CDR1 is SGHAT and CDR2 is FQNNGV. The CDR3 consists of 14 residues. Trimming took off 5 bases at V and 4 bases at J, with 14 bases between the two ends. In DNA form, the CDR3 reads TGTGCCAGCAGCCCCAATGGTACCCCAGAGACCCAGTACTTC. It is translated as CASSPNGTPETQYF.

J is TRBJ1-2 and V is TRBV9; D ambiguous. V lost 1 base and J 4 bases, leaving 14 bases between the germline ends. This CDR3 comprises 15 residues. Per the germline V gene, CDR1 is SGDLS and CDR2 is YYNGEE. The CDR3 bases are TGTGCCAGCAGCGTATCGACGCGGGCGGGCTATGGCTACACCTTC. Translating gives CASSVSTRAGYGYTF.

The rearrangement joins TRBV2 to TRBJ2-4; 7 bases line up with TRBD1. The DNA matches TRBJ2-7 better at its end, which makes the J call doubtful. The CDR3 runs 11 residues. Looked up from germline, CDR1 is SNHLY and CDR2 is FYNNEI. CDR3 in DNA: TGTGCCTCGGGACAGTTCTACGAGCAGTACTTC. This codes for CASGQFYEQYF.

This clonotype was counted a few times. V is TRBV29-1 and J is TRBJ2-7; tentative D call: TRBD2 (5 bases). CDR1 is SQVTM and CDR2 is ANQGSEA in the germline V gene. Trimming pared 1 base from V and 3 bases from J, leaving 19 bases between. The length of the CDR3 is 16 residues. As DNA, the CDR3 is TGCAGCGTTGAAGCCCTGGGAATCGGGGATTTCTACGAGCAGTACTTC. The encoded protein is CSVEALGIGDFYEQYF.

The chain employs TRBV30 and TRBJ1-1; no definite D call. Germline CDR1 reads GTSNPN; CDR2 reads SVGIG (reference sequence). This CDR3 region has 13 residues. Trimming shortened V by 5 bases and J by 1 base, and 11 bases separated the two germline ends. In DNA form, the CDR3 reads TGTGCCTGGGCTGGGAGGGCGAACACTGAAGCTTTCTTT. This gives the protein CAWAGRANTEAFF.

The rearrangement uses TRBV27 and TRBJ2-5; no reliable D call. TRBJ2-7 explains the end of the DNA better; the J call may be wrong. This CDR3 has 12 residues. CDR1 and CDR2 from the germline V gene are MNHEY and SMNVEV (reference sequence). CDR3 protein: CASSFPLPEQYF. CDR3 in DNA: TGTGCCAGCAGTTTCCCCCTCCCCGAGCAGTACTTC.